The T cell receptor beta chain described here comes from a study of T cell responses to AZD1222 COVID-19 vaccine. Study-level points and caveats: Only five or six individuals given AZD1222 were seropositive at baseline.

Points on this clone: As yet, its antigen is unknown.

Sequencing was performed with immunoSEQ multiplex PCR; in TCRdb, only in-frame clones are kept and a portion is missing. This table holds under 200,000 clones, approximately 93% found once. V was clipped by 6 bases and J by 2 bases; unmatched bases: 9. Germline CDR1 is MNHEY and CDR2 is SMNVEV (reference sequence). The CDR3 runs to 15 residues. The TCR sequence derives from an adult in good health. Sequences were derived from peripheral blood, sampled on day 0 of AZD1222 vaccination. The chain is built from TRBV27 and TRBJ2-5, with 7 bases aligning to TRBD2. CDR3 coding DNA: TGTGCCAGCAGCCCTATGGGGACTACGCAAGAGACCCAGTACTTC. Its protein is CASSPMGTTQETQYF.